Given below is one TCR beta chain in context. What it binds is unknown. The data were obtained in a study of CXCR3-negative and CXCR3-positive naive CD8 T cells. Study-wide results and limits: Hydrophobicity was higher for TRB CDR3s found in CXCR3-positive naive cells than in CXCR3-negative naive cells. Whereas memory cells differed, naive CXCR3-negative and CXCR3-positive cells shared similar TRBV-TRBJ usage.

Triplicates of a few hundred thousand cells were sorted from each CD8+ T cell subset. Naivety in CD8+ T cells corresponded to a CD45RO-CCR7+CD27+CD95- phenotype. All TRB cDNA libraries came from 5' RACE performed with UMI labels. TCRdb reprocessed the 5' RACE reads, with one entry per CDR3 protein and no DNA. The sample spans tens of thousands of distinct CDR3 sequences; the ten largest clones claim over 1.2%. Germline V gene sequence: CDR1 MNHEY, CDR2 SMNVEV (reference sequence). The CDR3 has 14 amino acids. The chain is built from TRBV27 and TRBJ2-7; checking the TCRdb D call of TRBD1 is not possible without DNA. The sequencing sample was made of naive CXCR3- CD8+ T cells from blood. Subset defined: CD45RO-CCR7+CD27+CD95- naive CD8+ T cells lacking CXCR3 (TNR3-). The origin of this receptor is a human donor in good health. Some clones in this sample may be carry-over from other donors' samples. CDR3 region: CASSFGTGGYEQYF.